A single sample gave rise to the 6 T cell receptor beta chains below, sequenced in a study of shared clonotypes between healthy human individuals. Libraries were prepared by immunoSEQ multiplex PCR; TCRdb keeps only in-frame clonotypes and omits some of them. The sample has about 180,000 clones, roughly 93% seen once. Input material: naive CD4+ T cells sorted from blood. This sample's subset: CD45RA+ positively selected. The source is a woman aged 25 to 39 in good health.

Only one count was recorded for this clone. The chain carries TRBV19 and TRBJ2-5, with D perhaps given as TRBD1 or TRBD2 (5 bases each). The end of the DNA aligns better with TRBJ2-7, so the J call may be wrong. Germline V gives CDR1 LNHDA, CDR2 SQIVND (reference sequence). The CDR3 runs 16 residues. CDR3 sequence reads: CASSMGTGIPYSEQYF. The CDR3 DNA sequence: TGTGCCAGTAGTATGGGGACCGGGATCCCCTACTCCGAGCAGTACTTC.

The sample holds a few counts of this clone. This chain links TRBV29-1 with TRBJ2-7, with D perhaps assigned TRBD1 or TRBD2 (5 bases each). The CDR3 consists of 11 residues. Germline assignment: CDR1 SQVTM and CDR2 ANQGSEA. DNA of the CDR3: TGCAGGGTCCGGGACCCCTACGAGCAGTACTTC. Translated: CRVRDPYEQYF.

This sequence joins TRBV27 and TRBJ2-5; D is tentatively TRBD1 or TRBD2 (6 bases each). The germline V gene encodes CDR1 MNHEY and CDR2 SMNVEV (reference sequence). The CDR3 has 13 amino acids. Trimming pared 0 bases from V and 13 bases from J, leaving 15 bases between. The CDR3 DNA follows: TGTGCCAGCAGTTTATCGGGGGGCCGGGATAGGTACTTC. This sequence encodes CASSLSGGRDRYF.

The chain has TRBV18 and TRBJ2-5; maybe TRBD1 (5 bases). The DNA end is a closer match to TRBJ2-7, so the J assignment may be wrong. This CDR3 is built from 12 residues. From germline, CDR1 is KGHSH and CDR2 LQKENI. The CDR3, as DNA: TGTGCCAGCTCACCACAGGGGAACGAGCAGTACTTC. This gives the protein CASSPQGNEQYF.

The chain is built from TRBV5-1 and TRBJ2-7, with TRBD1 matching 7 bases. CDR3 length: 15 residues. Germline V CDR1 and CDR2: SGHRS, YFSETQ. The V gene end was trimmed by 3 bases and the J gene end by 2 bases; junction bases not matched to a gene: 8. For the CDR3, the DNA is TGCGCCAGCAGCTCCCCAGACAGGGACCCCTACGAGCAGTACTTC. Translated: CASSSPDRDPYEQYF.

This clone was seen a few times. This chain links TRBV7-9 with TRBJ1-4; TRBD1 might be the D (6 bases). Germline values: CDR1 SEHNR, CDR2 FQNEAQ (reference sequence). V lost 5 bases and J 7 bases, leaving 11 bases between the germline ends. The CDR3 contains 13 residues. CDR3 nucleotides: TGTGCCAGCAGCCCCAGGGGCGGTGAAAAACTGTTTTTT. Protein sequence: CASSPRGGEKLFF.